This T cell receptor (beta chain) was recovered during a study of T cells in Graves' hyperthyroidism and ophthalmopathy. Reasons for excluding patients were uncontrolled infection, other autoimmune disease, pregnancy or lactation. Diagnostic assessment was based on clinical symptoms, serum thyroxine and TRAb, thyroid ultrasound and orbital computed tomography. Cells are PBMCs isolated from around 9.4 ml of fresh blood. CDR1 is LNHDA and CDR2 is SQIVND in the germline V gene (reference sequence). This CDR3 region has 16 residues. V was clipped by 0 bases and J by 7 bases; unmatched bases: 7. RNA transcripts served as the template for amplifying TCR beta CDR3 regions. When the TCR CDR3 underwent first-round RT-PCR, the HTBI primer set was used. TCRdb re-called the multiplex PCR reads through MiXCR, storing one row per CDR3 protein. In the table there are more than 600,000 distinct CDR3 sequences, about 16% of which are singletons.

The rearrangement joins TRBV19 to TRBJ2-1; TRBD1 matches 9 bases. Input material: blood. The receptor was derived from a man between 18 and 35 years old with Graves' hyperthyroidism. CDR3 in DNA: TGTGCCAGTAGTATAGATCACGGGACAGGGTCGAATGAGCAGTTCTTC. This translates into CASSIDHGTGSNEQFF.